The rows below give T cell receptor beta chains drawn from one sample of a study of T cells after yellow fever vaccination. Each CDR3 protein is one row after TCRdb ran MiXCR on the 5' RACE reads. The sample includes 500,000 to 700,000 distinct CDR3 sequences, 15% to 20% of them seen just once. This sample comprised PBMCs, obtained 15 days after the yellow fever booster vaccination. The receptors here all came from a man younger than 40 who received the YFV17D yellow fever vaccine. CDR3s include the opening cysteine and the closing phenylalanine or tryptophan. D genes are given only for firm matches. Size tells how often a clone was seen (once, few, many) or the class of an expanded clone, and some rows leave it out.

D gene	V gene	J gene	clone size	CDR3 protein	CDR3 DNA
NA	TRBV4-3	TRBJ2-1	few	CASAASSYNEQFF	TGCGCCAGTGCGGCCAGCTCCTACAATGAGCAGTTCTTC
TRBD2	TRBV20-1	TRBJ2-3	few	CSAKARRESTSTDTQYF	TGCAGTGCAAAAGCTAGGCGGGAGAGTACTAGCACAGATACGCAGTATTTT
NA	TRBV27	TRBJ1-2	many	CASSSRANYGYTF	TGTGCCAGCAGTTCCAGGGCTAACTATGGCTACACCTTC
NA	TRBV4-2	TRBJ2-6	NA	CASSPRGGSSGANVLTF	TGTGCCAGCAGCCCAAGGGGCGGCAGTTCTGGGGCCAACGTCCTGACTTTC
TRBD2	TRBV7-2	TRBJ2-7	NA	CASSPYLAGGDEQYF	TGTGCCAGCAGCCCGTATCTAGCGGGTGGGGACGAGCAGTACTTC
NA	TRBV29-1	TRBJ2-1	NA	CSVLVAEIEQFF	TGCAGCGTCCTCGTAGCGGAAATTGAGCAGTTCTTC
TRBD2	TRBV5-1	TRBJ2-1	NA	CASSYGGDNEQFF	TGCGCCAGCAGCTATGGGGGGGACAATGAGCAGTTCTTC
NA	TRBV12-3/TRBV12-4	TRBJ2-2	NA	CASRPLRTGELFF	TGTGCCAGCAGACCCCTCCGCACCGGGGAGCTGTTTTTT
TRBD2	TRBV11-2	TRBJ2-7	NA	CASSLAAGVTYEQYF	TGTGCCAGCAGCTTAGCCGCGGGGGTAACCTACGAGCAGTACTTC
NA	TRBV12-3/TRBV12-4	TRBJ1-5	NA	CASSSPSEQPQHF	TGTGCCAGCAGTTCACCTAGCGAGCAGCCCCAGCATTTT
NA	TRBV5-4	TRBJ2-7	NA	CASSLYRDEQYF	TGTGCCAGCAGCTTGTACAGGGACGAGCAGTACTTC
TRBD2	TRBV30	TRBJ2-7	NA	CASHGLAPYEQYF	TGTGCATCTCACGGACTAGCTCCCTACGAGCAGTACTTC
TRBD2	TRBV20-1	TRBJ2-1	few	CSATVAGYNEQFF	TGCAGTGCTACGGTAGCGGGCTACAATGAGCAGTTCTTC
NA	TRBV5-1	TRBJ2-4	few	CASSFEGLAKNIQYF	TGCGCCAGCAGCTTTGAAGGACTAGCCAAAAACATTCAGTACTTC
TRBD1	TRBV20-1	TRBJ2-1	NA	CSAQIGTGGKNEQFF	TGCAGTGCGCAGATCGGGACAGGGGGCAAAAATGAGCAGTTCTTC
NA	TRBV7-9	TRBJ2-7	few	CASGKFSYEQYF	TGTGCCAGCGGGAAATTCTCCTACGAGCAGTACTTC
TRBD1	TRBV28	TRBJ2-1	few	CASSSQDRASYNEQFF	TGTGCCAGCAGTTCACAGGACAGGGCTTCCTACAATGAGCAGTTCTTC
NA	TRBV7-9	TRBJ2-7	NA	CASTGETYEQYF	TGTGCTTCTACAGGCGAAACCTACGAGCAGTACTTC
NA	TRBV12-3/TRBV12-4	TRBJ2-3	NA	CASSLGSRGTLADTQYF	TGTGCCAGCAGTTTAGGAAGCAGGGGGACTCTTGCAGATACGCAGTATTTT
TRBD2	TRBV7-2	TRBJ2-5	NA	CASSSSSGRAQETQYF	TGTGCCAGCAGTTCTTCTAGCGGGAGGGCCCAAGAGACCCAGTACTTC
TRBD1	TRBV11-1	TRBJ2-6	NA	CASSFGQAPLSWANVLTF	TGTGCCAGCAGCTTCGGACAGGCCCCCCTCTCTTGGGCCAACGTCCTGACTTTC
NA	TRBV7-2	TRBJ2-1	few	CASSLGRGSSYNEQFF	TGTGCCAGCAGCTTAGGTCGGGGGTCCTCCTACAATGAGCAGTTCTTC
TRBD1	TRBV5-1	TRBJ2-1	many	CASSLTGVSYNEQFF	TGCGCCAGCAGCTTGACAGGGGTTTCCTACAATGAGCAGTTCTTC
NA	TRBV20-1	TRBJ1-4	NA	CSARDFGEPRENEKLFF	TGCAGTGCTAGAGATTTTGGGGAACCGAGGGAAAATGAAAAACTGTTTTTT
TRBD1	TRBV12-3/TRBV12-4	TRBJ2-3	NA	CASSPVGQGDTQYF	TGTGCCAGCAGTCCGGTGGGACAGGGGGATACGCAGTATTTT
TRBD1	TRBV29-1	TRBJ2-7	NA	CSPFRGQGLREQYF	TGCAGCCCCTTCAGGGGACAGGGATTACGGGAGCAGTACTTC
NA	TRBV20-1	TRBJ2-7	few	CSAVPTATSYEQYF	TGCAGTGCTGTCCCCACAGCTACCTCCTACGAGCAGTACTTC
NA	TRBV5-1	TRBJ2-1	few	CASSLAPPLNEQFF	TGCGCCAGCAGCTTGGCTCCCCCACTCAATGAGCAGTTCTTC
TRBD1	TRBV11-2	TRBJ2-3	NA	CASSYGTGISYF	TGTGCCAGCAGCTACGGGACAGGCATATCGTATTTT
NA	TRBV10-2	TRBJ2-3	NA	CASSESWVRADTQYF	TGCGCCAGCAGTGAGTCGTGGGTACGGGCAGATACGCAGTATTTT
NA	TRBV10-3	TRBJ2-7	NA	CAIRAPAGDEQYF	TGTGCCATCCGCGCCCCAGCCGGGGACGAGCAGTACTTC
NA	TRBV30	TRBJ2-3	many	CAWSRTADTQYF	TGTGCCTGGAGTCGTACAGCAGATACGCAGTATTTT
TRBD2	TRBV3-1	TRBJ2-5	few	CASNLAGGYQETQYF	TGTGCCAGCAACTTGGCGGGAGGGTACCAAGAGACCCAGTACTTC
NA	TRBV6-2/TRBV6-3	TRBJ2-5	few	CASSSLGGLQETQYF	TGTGCCAGCAGTTCCCTTGGGGGTCTTCAAGAGACCCAGTACTTC
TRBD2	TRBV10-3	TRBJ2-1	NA	CAITASGSGDNEQFF	TGTGCCATCACAGCTAGCGGGAGTGGGGACAATGAGCAGTTCTTC
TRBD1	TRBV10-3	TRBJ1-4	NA	CAISRTGPNEKLFF	TGTGCCATCAGTAGGACAGGCCCTAATGAAAAACTGTTTTTT
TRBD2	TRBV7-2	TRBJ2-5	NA	CASSFQAGFPLF	TGTGCCAGCAGCTTTCAAGCGGGATTTCCTCTGTTC
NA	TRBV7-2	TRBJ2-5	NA	CASSAQGGGETQYF	TGTGCCAGCAGCGCCCAGGGGGGAGGAGAGACCCAGTACTTC
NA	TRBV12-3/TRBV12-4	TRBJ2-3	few	CASSDRGSGADTQYF	TGTGCCAGCAGTGACAGGGGTAGCGGGGCAGATACGCAGTATTTT
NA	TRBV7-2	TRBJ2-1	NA	CASSLSPPRTQRRFF	TGTGCCAGCAGCTTATCTCCCCCCCGCACACAACGGCGGTTCTTC
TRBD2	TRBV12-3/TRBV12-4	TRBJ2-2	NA	CASSPPRSGISSNTGELFF	TGTGCCAGCAGCCCTCCCAGGAGCGGGATCTCCTCGAACACCGGGGAGCTGTTTTTT
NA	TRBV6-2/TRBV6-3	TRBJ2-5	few	CASSPVLTTQYF	TGTGCCAGCAGTCCGGTGCTAACCACCCAGTACTTC
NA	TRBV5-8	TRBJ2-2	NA	CASSLAKGQIYTGELFF	TGTGCCAGCAGCTTGGCTAAAGGACAGATTTACACCGGGGAGCTGTTTTTT
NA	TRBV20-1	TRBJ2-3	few	CSAATTDTQYF	TGCAGTGCTGCCACCACAGATACGCAGTATTTT
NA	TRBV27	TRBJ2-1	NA	CASSFGGTALDNEQFF	TGTGCCAGCAGTTTTGGTGGGACCGCCCTAGACAATGAGCAGTTCTTC
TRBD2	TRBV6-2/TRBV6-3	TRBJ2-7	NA	CASSYGPAGTSYEQYF	TGTGCCAGCAGTTACGGTCCAGCGGGAACTTCCTACGAGCAGTACTTC
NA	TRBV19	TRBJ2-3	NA	CATQGVGTQYF	TGTGCCACCCAAGGGGTGGGTACGCAGTATTTT
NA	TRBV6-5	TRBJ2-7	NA	CASSYSFPGVGGYSYEQYF	TGTGCCAGCAGTTACTCGTTTCCCGGGGTGGGGGGCTACTCCTACGAGCAGTACTTC
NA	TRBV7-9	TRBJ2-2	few	CASSPGTASGELFF	TGTGCCAGCAGCCCTGGGACTGCCTCCGGGGAGCTGTTTTTT
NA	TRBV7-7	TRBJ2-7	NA	CASSLKFAGEQYF	TGTGCTAGCAGCTTGAAGTTCGCGGGCGAGCAGTACTTC
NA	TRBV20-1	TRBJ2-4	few	CSARERLVTNIQYF	TGCAGTGCTAGAGAACGGCTAGTTACGAACATTCAGTACTTC
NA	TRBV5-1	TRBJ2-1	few	CASSFGQRNEQFF	TGCGCCAGCAGCTTCGGACAGAGGAATGAGCAGTTCTTC
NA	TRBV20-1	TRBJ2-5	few	CSARDFRGRHQETQYF	TGCAGTGCTAGAGATTTTCGCGGGCGACACCAAGAGACCCAGTACTTC
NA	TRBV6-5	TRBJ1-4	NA	CASSYWGTTDEKLFF	TGTGCCAGCAGTTACTGGGGGACCACAGACGAAAAACTGTTTTTT